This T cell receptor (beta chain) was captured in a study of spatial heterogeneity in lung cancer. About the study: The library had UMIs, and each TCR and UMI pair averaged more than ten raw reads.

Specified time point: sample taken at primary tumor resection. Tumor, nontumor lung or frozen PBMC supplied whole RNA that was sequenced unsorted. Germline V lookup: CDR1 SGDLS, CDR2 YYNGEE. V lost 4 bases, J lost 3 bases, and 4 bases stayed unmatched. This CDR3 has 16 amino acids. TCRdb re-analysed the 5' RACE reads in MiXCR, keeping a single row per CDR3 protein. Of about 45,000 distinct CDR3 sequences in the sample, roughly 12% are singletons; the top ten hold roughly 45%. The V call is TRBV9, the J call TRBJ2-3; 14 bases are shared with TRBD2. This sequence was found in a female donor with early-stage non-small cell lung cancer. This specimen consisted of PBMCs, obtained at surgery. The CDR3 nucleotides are TGTGCCAGCAGCTTCGGACTAGCGGGGGGTACAGATACGCAGTATTTT. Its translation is CASSFGLAGGTDTQYF.